These T cell receptor beta chains were read from a single sample in a study of blood T cells in healthy people across ages. TCRdb called the 5' RACE reads again in MiXCR, with one record for every CDR3 protein. This repertoire shows 1.5 million to 2 million distinct CDR3 sequences, roughly 30% found once; its top ten account for about 7.7%. Sequenced: blood. The receptors shown here come from a woman in her thirties in good health. Both conserved end residues are trimmed from each CDR3.

j_call: TRBJ1-1
v_call: TRBV7-9
cdr3_length: 11
cdr3_aa: ASSLAPRDEAF

j_call: TRBJ1-2
v_call: TRBV24-1
cdr3_length: 11
cdr3_aa: ATRQASGYGYT

j_call: TRBJ2-6
v_call: TRBV2
cdr3_length: 14
cdr3_aa: ATSRTGSTGANVLT

j_call: TRBJ2-7
v_call: TRBV6-2/TRBV6-3
cdr3_length: 13
cdr3_aa: ASSYSSGVGYEQY

j_call: TRBJ2-1
v_call: TRBV5-4
cdr3_length: 13
cdr3_aa: ASSSRDDSYNEQF

j_call: TRBJ2-2
v_call: TRBV5-1
cdr3_length: 12
cdr3_aa: ASSWDRHTGELF

j_call: TRBJ2-5
v_call: TRBV20-1
cdr3_length: 12
cdr3_aa: SASRGDLSHDQY

j_call: TRBJ2-1
v_call: TRBV5-1
cdr3_length: 13
cdr3_aa: ASSSSGGGTHEQF

j_call: TRBJ2-2
v_call: TRBV2
cdr3_length: 11
cdr3_aa: ASVADPPGELF

j_call: TRBJ1-4
v_call: TRBV12-3/TRBV12-4
cdr3_length: 13
cdr3_aa: ASSPGGAGNEKLF

j_call: TRBJ2-3
v_call: TRBV6-5
cdr3_length: 13
cdr3_aa: ASMRSGGAFDTQY

j_call: TRBJ1-2
v_call: TRBV28
cdr3_length: 10
cdr3_aa: ASIGVGVGYT

j_call: TRBJ2-7
v_call: TRBV7-2
cdr3_length: 15
cdr3_aa: ASSLIGPGTSLYEQY

j_call: TRBJ2-7
v_call: TRBV10-3
cdr3_length: 10
cdr3_aa: ATGGQNYEQY

j_call: TRBJ2-1
v_call: TRBV7-3
cdr3_length: 13
cdr3_aa: ASSKMSGPGDEQF

j_call: TRBJ1-5
v_call: TRBV7-9
cdr3_length: 12
cdr3_aa: ASSRQGENQPQH

j_call: TRBJ2-3
v_call: TRBV12-3/TRBV12-4
cdr3_length: 8
cdr3_aa: ASSLDTQY

j_call: TRBJ2-6
v_call: TRBV27
cdr3_length: 14
cdr3_aa: ASSLLGASGANVLT

j_call: TRBJ2-7
v_call: TRBV6-5
cdr3_length: 13
cdr3_aa: ASSYTTGSSYEQY

j_call: TRBJ1-2
v_call: TRBV12-3/TRBV12-4
cdr3_length: 10
cdr3_aa: ASSLHNYGYT

j_call: TRBJ2-5
v_call: TRBV29-1
cdr3_length: 12
cdr3_aa: SVELARMQETQY

j_call: TRBJ1-1
v_call: TRBV5-1
cdr3_length: 11
cdr3_aa: ASSLDPNTEAF

j_call: TRBJ2-7
v_call: TRBV20-1
cdr3_length: 12
cdr3_aa: SADHRGTLGEQY

j_call: TRBJ2-5
v_call: TRBV19
cdr3_length: 13
cdr3_aa: ASSKQTGLDETQY

j_call: TRBJ1-5
v_call: TRBV5-5
cdr3_length: 14
cdr3_aa: ASSPRNPGLGQPQH

j_call: TRBJ2-3
v_call: TRBV20-1
cdr3_length: 11
cdr3_aa: SALDRTPDTQY

j_call: TRBJ2-5
v_call: TRBV29-1
cdr3_length: 10
cdr3_aa: SDLGAAETQY

j_call: TRBJ1-2
v_call: TRBV9
cdr3_length: 11
cdr3_aa: ASSRTGENGYT

j_call: TRBJ1-2
v_call: TRBV6-5
cdr3_length: 12
cdr3_aa: ASSYSSVNYDYT

j_call: TRBJ1-2
v_call: TRBV20-1
cdr3_length: 13
cdr3_aa: SAPSIGRSNYGYT

j_call: TRBJ2-7
v_call: TRBV10-1
cdr3_length: 9
cdr3_aa: ASSESNLMY

j_call: TRBJ2-2
v_call: TRBV24-1
cdr3_length: 14
cdr3_aa: ATSDTTGANTGELF

j_call: TRBJ2-5
v_call: TRBV27
cdr3_length: 15
cdr3_aa: ASSSSATGLATETQY

j_call: TRBJ1-2
v_call: TRBV6-6
cdr3_length: 11
cdr3_aa: ASREGLIYGYT

j_call: TRBJ1-1
v_call: TRBV12-3/TRBV12-4
cdr3_length: 11
cdr3_aa: ASSLASWAEAF

j_call: TRBJ2-3
v_call: TRBV12-3/TRBV12-4
cdr3_length: 13
cdr3_aa: ASSSSGAATDTQY

j_call: TRBJ2-3
v_call: TRBV7-2
cdr3_length: 11
cdr3_aa: ASSRDARDTQY

j_call: TRBJ1-2
v_call: TRBV29-1
cdr3_length: 12
cdr3_aa: SVERGKAIYGYT

j_call: TRBJ2-5
v_call: TRBV30
cdr3_length: 14
cdr3_aa: AGLSGTGPYQETQY

j_call: TRBJ1-2
v_call: TRBV27
cdr3_length: 14
cdr3_aa: TSSLSPAGGIYGYT

j_call: TRBJ2-2
v_call: TRBV7-9
cdr3_length: 13
cdr3_aa: ASSNPGQGFRELF

j_call: TRBJ1-2
v_call: TRBV6-6
cdr3_length: 11
cdr3_aa: ASSYSPTHGYT

j_call: TRBJ2-5
v_call: TRBV29-1
cdr3_length: 11
cdr3_aa: SVGWTYQETQY

j_call: TRBJ2-5
v_call: TRBV5-6
cdr3_length: 11
cdr3_aa: ASATGAQETQY

j_call: TRBJ2-7
v_call: TRBV18
cdr3_length: 10
cdr3_aa: TSSRGVYEQY

j_call: NA
v_call: TRBV11-2
cdr3_length: 14
cdr3_aa: ASSFPPGGHLGTQY

j_call: TRBJ2-1
v_call: TRBV9
cdr3_length: 13
cdr3_aa: ASSPSGLAGAEQF